The 31 T cell receptor beta chains given below trace back to one sample, sequenced in a study of blood T cell repertoires in COVID-19. Libraries were prepared by immunoSEQ multiplex PCR; TCRdb keeps only in-frame clonotypes and omits some of them. The repertoire includes around 57,000 clones, 82% of them detected once, and under 25% sits in the top ten. The specimen sequenced was peripheral blood. The receptors stem from a woman aged 55-75 years with acute or convalescent COVID-19.

V usage is TRBV5-1 and J usage is TRBJ2-7, with D possibly TRBD2 on 5 matching bases. V lost 2 bases and J 2 bases, leaving 14 bases between the germline ends. This CDR3 comprises 15 residues. Germline assignment: CDR1 SGHRS and CDR2 YFSETQ. The CDR3 DNA sequence: TGCGCCAGCAGCTTCCCGGGGATGAGAGCCTACGAGCAGTACTTC. Translated, it gives CASSFPGMRAYEQYF.

The rearrangement uses TRBV19 and TRBJ1-6; no reliable D call. This CDR3 is 15 amino acids long. The V gene lost 6 bases and the J gene lost 4 bases, with 13 bases spanning the gap. Germline CDR1 LNHDA, CDR2 SQIVND (reference sequence). This chain's CDR3 is CASSMGVSYNSPLHF. In nucleotides, the CDR3 is TGTGCCAGTAGCATGGGAGTGTCGTATAATTCACCCCTCCACTTT.

This chain uses TRBV29-1 with TRBJ1-2; 8 bases match TRBD1. V lost 7 bases and J lost 10; bases outside the gene matches: 5. Per germline, CDR1 SQVTM and CDR2 ANQGSEA. This CDR3 has 10 residues. The CDR3 DNA follows: TGCAGCGGAGGACAGGGTACCTACACCTTC. It translates to CSGGQGTYTF.

The gene calls are TRBV6-5 and TRBJ1-2, with TRBD1 as a possible D gene (6 bases). The germline V and J ends were trimmed by 5 bases and 6 bases, with 10 bases remaining between them. Germline V gene sequence: CDR1 MNHEY, CDR2 SVGAGI. This CDR3 region has 12 residues. The CDR3 loop reads CASSTTGNGYTF. The DNA for the CDR3 is TGTGCCAGCAGTACAACAGGGAATGGCTACACCTTC.

The chain recombines TRBV5-4 with TRBJ1-5; tentative D call: TRBD1 (5 bases). The CDR3 extends over 15 amino acids. Trimming cost V 5 bases and J 5 bases, with 17 bases left between them. Germline values: CDR1 SGHNT, CDR2 YYREEE (reference sequence). CDR3 protein: CASSRGGGEDQPQHF. The CDR3 nucleotides read TGTGCCAGCAGTCGGGGAGGAGGGGAGGATCAGCCCCAGCATTTT.

The gene calls are TRBV3-1 (or the pseudogene TRBV3-2) and TRBJ1-2, with D maybe TRBD1 (6 bases). The CDR3 has 14 residues. V lost 5 bases and J 3 bases, leaving 13 bases between the germline ends. Germline V gene lookup returns CDR1 LGHDT and CDR2 YNNKEL (reference sequence). CDR3 protein: CASSSQGLDYGYTF. In nucleotides, the CDR3 is TGTGCCAGCAGCTCGCAGGGGTTGGACTATGGCTACACCTTC.

This clone was counted between two and nine times. J is TRBJ2-5 and V is TRBV24-1; 9 bases align to TRBD2. Germline-derived CDR1 and CDR2 are KGHDR and SFDVKD. The CDR3 is 17 residues long. After removal of 7 bases from V and 0 bases from J, the junction contained 11 bases not matched to a gene. CDR3 in DNA: TGTGCCACCAGGCGCCGCGGGAGGGGGCCGTACCAAGAGACCCAGTACTTC. Protein: CATRRRGRGPYQETQYF.

J is TRBJ2-7 and V is TRBV6-5, with a possible D match to TRBD2 (6 bases). V lost 8 bases and J lost 6, with 17 bases in between. In germline, CDR1 is MNHEY, CDR2 SVGAGI. The CDR3 has 13 residues. The CDR3: CASRGGGVSEQYF. The CDR3 bases are TGTGCCAGCCGGGGCGGCGGGGTGAGCGAGCAGTACTTC.

The table lists this clone with a count of one. The chain links TRBV4-3 to TRBJ1-2; TRBD1 matches at 7 bases. The V and J ends lost 0 bases and 4 bases, in that order; junction bases with no gene match: 11. Germline loops: CDR1 LGHNA, CDR2 YSLEER. The CDR3 length is 17 residues. The CDR3 region has the DNA TGCGCCAGCAGCCAAGATTGGGGGGCAGGGGGGTCCTATGGCTACACCTTC. Its protein product is CASSQDWGAGGSYGYTF.

The J gene is TRBJ1-5, the V gene TRBV19; D not resolved. Trimming shortened V by 6 bases and J by 6 bases, and 18 bases separated the two germline ends. The CDR3 totals 15 residues. Germline lookup yields CDR1 LNHDA and CDR2 SQIVND (reference sequence). The CDR3: CASRTVGTASQPQHF. The CDR3 DNA sequence: TGTGCCAGTAGGACCGTGGGCACAGCTTCTCAGCCCCAGCATTTT.

The rearrangement links TRBV14 to TRBJ1-5; 8 bases are shared with TRBD1. The CDR3 extends over 17 amino acids. V lost 1 base to trimming and J lost 2 bases; unmatched junction nucleotides: 7. CDR1 is SGHDN, CDR2 FVKESK, per germline. The CDR3 nucleotides are TGTGCCAGCAGCCAAGGGACAGGGCTGTTTGGCAATCAGCCCCAGCATTTT. This gives the protein CASSQGTGLFGNQPQHF.

This clone was detected once. The CDR3 nucleotides are TGTGCCAGCAGCGTAGAAGGTAGCGGGAGAGATACGCAGTATTTT. As protein: CASSVEGSGRDTQYF. The V and J genes are TRBV9 and TRBJ2-3; 9 bases agree with TRBD2. Germline loops: CDR1 SGDLS, CDR2 YYNGEE. J lost 5 bases, V lost 0 bases, and 4 bases had no gene match. The CDR3 is 15 amino acids.

This chain links TRBV29-1 with TRBJ1-2, with TRBD1 identical over 10 bases. With V trimmed by 3 bases and J by 10 bases, 8 bases remained unmatched. CDR1 is SQVTM and CDR2 is ANQGSEA in the germline V gene. The CDR3 has 13 residues. The DNA of the CDR3 is TGCAGCGTTGAGAGGGGGACAGGGGACGACTACACCTTC. Protein sequence: CSVERGTGDDYTF.

The J gene is TRBJ1-2, the V gene TRBV12-3 or TRBV12-4, with 7 bases matching TRBD1. The ends lost 3 bases at V and 7 bases at J; junction bases unmatched: 5. The CDR3 sequence is 13 residues long. The DNA of the CDR3 is TGTGCCAGCAGTTTCACAGGGGCCGGTGGCTACACCTTC. This sequence encodes CASSFTGAGGYTF.

This chain uses TRBV7-9 with TRBJ1-4; TRBD1 aligns across 9 bases. Per germline, CDR1 SEHNR and CDR2 FQNEAQ (reference sequence). The CDR3 contains 15 residues. The ends lost 5 bases at V and 6 bases at J; junction bases unmatched: 7. CDR3 sequence: CASSPVGQGYEKLFF. As DNA, the CDR3 is TGTGCCAGCAGCCCGGTGGGACAGGGTTATGAAAAACTGTTTTTT.

The chain couples TRBV6-6 to TRBJ1-2; TRBD1 aligns across 8 bases. The CDR3 contains 14 residues. The J segment lost 4 bases and the V segment lost 6 bases, leaving 7 bases of the junction unmatched. Germline CDR1 reads MNHNY; CDR2 reads SVGAGI (reference sequence). The CDR3 region is CASSQGQGGYGYTF. Here the CDR3 DNA reads TGTGCCAGCAGCCAAGGACAGGGTGGCTATGGCTACACCTTC.

The chain combines TRBV12-3 or TRBV12-4 with TRBJ1-5; D perhaps matches TRBD1 (5 bases). The V and J ends lost 5 bases and 6 bases respectively, with 8 bases between them. CDR3 size: 12 residues. The CDR3 DNA follows: TGTGCCAGCAGTAGGGGTACTCAGCCCCAGCATTTT. Residues: CASSRGTQPQHF.

In this sample, this clone turned up a few times. This chain joins TRBV6-1 and TRBJ1-3, with D uncertain. Germline V gene data show CDR1 as MNHNS and CDR2 as SASEGT. CDR3 length equals 14 residues. V gave up 3 bases and J gave up 0 bases, with 6 bases separating them. Here the CDR3 reads CASSEVASGNTIYF. DNA for the CDR3: TGTGCCAGCAGTGAGGTAGCCTCTGGAAACACCATATATTTT.

The chain uses TRBV9 and TRBJ2-7; a possible D gene is TRBD2 (5 bases). Germline V gene lookup returns CDR1 SGDLS and CDR2 YYNGEE. The CDR3 has 14 amino acids. Trimming shortened V by 3 bases and J by 1 base, and 11 bases separated the two germline ends. The CDR3 DNA reads as TGTGCCAGCAGCGCCGTAGCGCCTTCCTACGAGCAGTACTTC. Its translation: CASSAVAPSYEQYF.

The rearrangement uses TRBV3-1 (or the pseudogene TRBV3-2) and TRBJ1-2; D is perhaps TRBD1 (6 bases). Germline V gene lookup returns CDR1 LGHDT and CDR2 YNNKEL (reference sequence). This CDR3 has 13 amino acids. Trimming removed 3 bases at V and 8 bases at J, with 13 bases between. CDR3 residues: CASSQGAGGGYTF. The CDR3 DNA reads as TGTGCCAGCAGCCAGGGGGCTGGGGGCGGCTACACCTTC.

The V gene is TRBV5-6, the J gene TRBJ1-2; D perhaps matches TRBD1 (6 bases). V lost 4 bases to trimming and J lost 1 base, with 8 bases between them. This CDR3 spans 13 amino acids. CDR1 is SGHDT, CDR2 YYEEEE, per germline. The CDR3 nucleotides read TGTGCCAGCAGCGCAGGGGTTAACTATGGCTACACCTTC. Translation gives CASSAGVNYGYTF.

The rearrangement uses TRBV11-2 and TRBJ2-3, with D possibly being TRBD1 (5 bases). This CDR3 has 13 amino acids. Germline V gene lookup returns CDR1 SGHAT and CDR2 FQNNGV. V was clipped by 5 bases and J by 1 base, with 7 bases between them. The CDR3, as DNA: TGTGCCAGCAGCCGGACACGCACAGATACGCAGTATTTT. Translated, it gives CASSRTRTDTQYF. The whole variable domain, filled in from reference TRBV11-2 and TRBJ2-3, reads EAGVAQSPRYKIIEKRQSVAFWCNPISGHATLYWYQQILGQGPKLLIQFQNNGVVDDSQLPKDRFSAERLKGVDSTLKIQPAKLEDSAVYLCASSRTRTDTQYFGPGTRLTVL.

The chain has TRBV19 and TRBJ1-5; maybe TRBD1 (6 bases). Germline V gene lookup returns CDR1 LNHDA and CDR2 SQIVND (reference sequence). V gave up 7 bases and J gave up 7 bases, with 17 bases separating them. This CDR3 is built from 14 residues. This chain's CDR3 is CASNLAGVSQPQHF. The CDR3 nucleotides are TGTGCCAGTAATCTTGCAGGGGTAAGCCAGCCCCAGCATTTT.

The rearrangement links TRBV19 to TRBJ2-3; D gene uncertain. Trimming shortened V by 3 bases and J by 0 bases, and 10 bases separated the two germline ends. Germline-derived CDR1 and CDR2 are LNHDA and SQIVND (reference sequence). This CDR3 contains 15 residues. The CDR3 bases are TGTGCCAGTAGTATTGGGCCAGAAAGCACAGATACGCAGTATTTT. Translation gives CASSIGPESTDTQYF.

The V gene is TRBV5-5, the J gene TRBJ1-5; D might be TRBD1 (5 bases). Per the germline V gene, CDR1 is SGHKS and CDR2 is YYEKEE (reference sequence). Trimming pared 2 bases from V and 3 bases from J, leaving 12 bases between. This CDR3 is built from 15 residues. The CDR3 coding sequence is TGTGCCAGCAGCTTTGGAGGGGACCTCAATCAGCCCCAGCATTTT. This encodes CASSFGGDLNQPQHF.

Here the CDR3 DNA reads TGTGCCAGCAGTTACGAACAGGGGGCGTCTCAGCCCCAGCATTTT. This encodes CASSYEQGASQPQHF. The chain links TRBV6-2 or TRBV6-3 to TRBJ1-5; TRBD1 aligns across 9 bases. Germline V gives CDR1 MNHEY, CDR2 SVGEGT. With 2 bases clipped from V and 6 bases from J, the junction kept 5 bases outside the gene matches. This CDR3 region has 15 residues.

The chain recombines TRBV14 with TRBJ1-1, with 7 bases identical to TRBD1. This CDR3 has 17 amino acids. CDR1 and CDR2 (germline): SGHDN, FVKESK. Unmatched junction bases numbered 14, after V lost 4 bases and J lost 3 bases. The CDR3, as DNA: TGTGCCAGCAGCCCCCCGGCAAAGTGGGACAGAGACACTGAAGCTTTCTTT. Translated: CASSPPAKWDRDTEAFF.

A single count supports this clone. V usage is TRBV4-1 and J usage is TRBJ1-1; perhaps TRBD1 as D (5 bases). The CDR3 runs 12 residues. CDR1 is MGHRA and CDR2 is YSYEKL in the germline V gene. The V end lost 6 bases, the J end lost 8 bases, and 13 bases lay between the germline ends. The CDR3 reads CASSLGAREAFF. The CDR3 region has the DNA TGCGCCAGCAGTCTAGGGGCCAGGGAAGCTTTCTTT.

This chain connects TRBV5-1 to TRBJ2-3; tentatively, D is TRBD2 (7 bases). V gave up 5 bases and J gave up 0 bases, with 16 bases separating them. The CDR3 runs 16 residues. Germline-derived CDR1 and CDR2 are SGHRS and YFSETQ. The CDR3 DNA reads as TGCGCCAGCAGGAATGGGAGGGGGACTAGCACAGATACGCAGTATTTT. Its translation: CASRNGRGTSTDTQYF.

This clone came up once. V is TRBV19 and J is TRBJ1-2; 9 nucleotides agree with TRBD1. CDR1 is LNHDA and CDR2 is SQIVND in the germline V gene (reference sequence). Trimming removed 6 bases from V and 0 bases from J; junction bases left unmatched: 14. The length of the CDR3 is 18 residues. CDR3 in amino acids: CASSLRGGQGLANYGYTF. CDR3 coding DNA: TGTGCCAGTAGCCTACGGGGAGGACAGGGGCTAGCTAACTATGGCTACACCTTC.

This clone was detected once. The chain combines TRBV19 with TRBJ1-2, with unresolved D. CDR1 and CDR2 from the germline V gene are LNHDA and SQIVND (reference sequence). V dropped 4 bases and J dropped 2 bases, with 14 bases sitting between them. This CDR3 comprises 15 residues. The CDR3 DNA follows: TGTGCCAGTAGTACGAGGGATATTCAGAACTATGGCTACACCTTC. Its translation: CASSTRDIQNYGYTF.